A selection of T cell receptor beta chains follows, all from one sample in a study of blood T cells in healthy people across ages. Using its own MiXCR run on the 5' RACE reads, TCRdb lists one record per CDR3 protein. In the table there are over 600,000 distinct CDR3 sequences, 35% to 50% of which are singletons. Sequenced input: blood. Source of these receptors: an elderly man in good health. Each CDR3 is given with its conserved first and last residue. The D gene is left open where the match is weak. Clone size appears in some rows only: once, few, many, or a class for an expanded clone.

d_call: NA; j_call: TRBJ2-3; clone_size: many; v_call: TRBV7-6; cdr3_nt: TGTGCCAGCAGCTTAGCGGAGGAGACCGCTGGCACAGATACGCAGTATTTT; cdr3_aa: CASSLAEETAGTDTQYF
d_call: TRBD1; j_call: TRBJ2-3; clone_size: NA; v_call: TRBV12-3/TRBV12-4; cdr3_nt: TGTGCCAGCAGCCTCGGACTGCCGGGACAGTCCACAGATACGCAGTATTTT; cdr3_aa: CASSLGLPGQSTDTQYF
d_call: NA; j_call: TRBJ1-5; clone_size: NA; v_call: TRBV12-3/TRBV12-4; cdr3_nt: TGTGCCAGCAGTTTAAAATTTGGGACAAATAGCAATCAGCCCCAGCATTTT; cdr3_aa: CASSLKFGTNSNQPQHF
d_call: TRBD1; j_call: TRBJ2-1; clone_size: few; v_call: TRBV7-6; cdr3_nt: TGTGCCAGCAGCGCCCGGGACAGGGGCCCTGAGCAGTTCTTC; cdr3_aa: CASSARDRGPEQFF
d_call: NA; j_call: TRBJ1-1; clone_size: NA; v_call: TRBV6-5; cdr3_nt: TGTGCCAGCTCCTCCAGGGTCGGGAACACTGAAGCTTTCTTT; cdr3_aa: CASSSRVGNTEAFF
d_call: NA; j_call: TRBJ2-5; clone_size: many; v_call: TRBV7-2; cdr3_nt: TGTGCCAGCAGCTTCCCACCTCAGAAGCAGTACTTC; cdr3_aa: CASSFPPQKQYF
d_call: TRBD1; j_call: TRBJ1-4; clone_size: NA; v_call: TRBV14; cdr3_nt: TGTGCCAGCAGCCAAGATACCACAGGGGTTAATGAAAAACTGTTTTTT; cdr3_aa: CASSQDTTGVNEKLFF
d_call: NA; j_call: TRBJ2-5; clone_size: NA; v_call: TRBV12-3/TRBV12-4; cdr3_nt: TGTGCCAGCAGTTTAGACTCGTACCAGAGTACCCAGTACTTC; cdr3_aa: CASSLDSYQSTQYF
d_call: NA; j_call: TRBJ2-1; clone_size: few; v_call: TRBV7-2; cdr3_nt: TGTGCCAGCAGCTTAACGTCCATGGTAGTGACGAATGAGCAGTTCTTC; cdr3_aa: CASSLTSMVVTNEQFF
d_call: TRBD2; j_call: TRBJ2-1; clone_size: few; v_call: TRBV6-4; cdr3_nt: TGTGCCAGCAGTGAGAGCGGGGAGGGGAGTGAGCAGTTCTTC; cdr3_aa: CASSESGEGSEQFF
d_call: TRBD2; j_call: TRBJ2-7; clone_size: NA; v_call: TRBV6-2/TRBV6-3; cdr3_nt: TGTGCCAGCAGTTACTCGGGACTAGCGGGAGCAGGGGAGCAGTACTTC; cdr3_aa: CASSYSGLAGAGEQYF
d_call: NA; j_call: TRBJ1-5; clone_size: NA; v_call: TRBV6-2/TRBV6-3; cdr3_nt: TGTGCCAGCAGTTACAGCTCGTTCAATCAGCCCCAGCATTTT; cdr3_aa: CASSYSSFNQPQHF
d_call: TRBD1; j_call: TRBJ2-7; clone_size: few; v_call: TRBV20-1; cdr3_nt: TGCAGTGCTAGTTATAGACAGGGCAAATACGAGCAGTACTTC; cdr3_aa: CSASYRQGKYEQYF
d_call: NA; j_call: TRBJ2-7; clone_size: NA; v_call: TRBV18; cdr3_nt: TGTGCCAGCTCAAAGGAGGGATCCGGGACCTACGAGCAGTACTTC; cdr3_aa: CASSKEGSGTYEQYF
d_call: NA; j_call: TRBJ2-1; clone_size: NA; v_call: TRBV7-9; cdr3_nt: TGTGCCAGCAGCCCACCCCGGAGACGTAACCCCTACAATGAGCAGTTCTTC; cdr3_aa: CASSPPRRRNPYNEQFF
d_call: NA; j_call: TRBJ1-1; clone_size: few; v_call: TRBV6-2/TRBV6-3; cdr3_nt: TGTGCCAGCAACCAGGGCTCTGAAGCTTTCTTT; cdr3_aa: CASNQGSEAFF
d_call: TRBD1; j_call: TRBJ2-7; clone_size: NA; v_call: TRBV6-2/TRBV6-3; cdr3_nt: TGTGCCAGCAGAGCTTCCGGGACAGGACACTACGAGCAGTACTTC; cdr3_aa: CASRASGTGHYEQYF
d_call: NA; j_call: TRBJ2-1; clone_size: once; v_call: TRBV20-1; cdr3_nt: TGCAGTGCTCTCCGGGACTCCAACCAAGAGACCCAGTTCTTC; cdr3_aa: CSALRDSNQETQFF
d_call: TRBD2; j_call: TRBJ2-3; clone_size: NA; v_call: TRBV20-1; cdr3_nt: TGCAGTGCAAGCGGGGGGTTCGGCACAGATACGCAGTATTTT; cdr3_aa: CSASGGFGTDTQYF
d_call: TRBD1; j_call: TRBJ2-4; clone_size: few; v_call: TRBV19; cdr3_nt: TGTGCCAGTAGTATGGCGCCCCGGGGACAGGTTTTTGAACTAGCCAAAAACATTCAGTACTTC; cdr3_aa: CASSMAPRGQVFELAKNIQYF
d_call: TRBD1; j_call: TRBJ2-7; clone_size: NA; v_call: TRBV24-1; cdr3_nt: TGTGCCACCAGTGAAACAGGGACAGGGGGCTATTACGAGCAGTACTTC; cdr3_aa: CATSETGTGGYYEQYF
d_call: TRBD2; j_call: TRBJ2-1; clone_size: NA; v_call: TRBV6-5; cdr3_nt: TGTGCCAGCAGTTACCAGGCGGGGGGGCCTCATGAGCAGTTCTTC; cdr3_aa: CASSYQAGGPHEQFF
d_call: NA; j_call: TRBJ2-1; clone_size: NA; v_call: TRBV6-2/TRBV6-3; cdr3_nt: TGTGCCAGCAGTTTGGTCAGGGGGGCCTACAATGAGCAGTTCTTC; cdr3_aa: CASSLVRGAYNEQFF
d_call: TRBD2; j_call: TRBJ2-3; clone_size: few; v_call: TRBV4-2; cdr3_nt: TGTGCCAGCAGCCAAGATCGGGGGACTAGCGGGGGGGCAAGCACAGATACGCAGTATTTT; cdr3_aa: CASSQDRGTSGGASTDTQYF
d_call: NA; j_call: TRBJ2-3; clone_size: few; v_call: TRBV27; cdr3_nt: TGTGCCAGCAGGTTCAGGGATTCAGATACGCAGTATTTT; cdr3_aa: CASRFRDSDTQYF
d_call: NA; j_call: TRBJ1-1; clone_size: few; v_call: TRBV28; cdr3_nt: TGTGCCAGCAGTTTATGGCAGGGGTTGCGCACTGAAGCTTTCTTT; cdr3_aa: CASSLWQGLRTEAFF